The 31 T cell receptor beta chains presented below share a single source sample, sequenced in a study of T cells after yellow fever vaccination. MiXCR, applied by TCRdb to the 5' RACE reads, yields one record per CDR3 protein. The repertoire holds around 600,000 distinct CDR3 sequences, with approximately 13% as singletons. Material: PBMCs, obtained on the day of the yellow fever booster vaccination. All receptors derive from a man younger than 45 who received the YFV17D yellow fever vaccine.

This clonotype was observed a few times. The genes are TRBV29-1 and TRBJ2-3; 11 bases agree with TRBD2. J lost 6 bases, V lost 6 bases, and 11 bases had no gene match. This CDR3 contains 15 residues. From germline, CDR1 is SQVTM and CDR2 ANQGSEA. The CDR3, as DNA: TGCAGCGTCTCCCTGGAGAGGACTAGCGGGGATACGCAGTATTTT. This gives the protein CSVSLERTSGDTQYF.

This clonotype has only one observation. The rearrangement links TRBV5-1 to TRBJ2-5, with TRBD2 matching 9 bases. The CDR3 length is 16 residues. V shed 3 bases and J 2 bases; nucleotides not matched to a gene: 8. Per germline, CDR1 SGHRS and CDR2 YFSETQ. CDR3 in amino acids: CASSWGAGGRQETQYF. The DNA for the CDR3 is TGCGCCAGCAGCTGGGGGGCGGGAGGGCGGCAAGAGACCCAGTACTTC. The full variable domain, its missing parts supplied by reference TRBV5-1 and TRBJ2-5, is KAGVTQTPRYLIKTRGQQVTLSCSPISGHRSVSWYQQTPGQGLQFLFEYFSETQRNKGNFPGRFSGRQFSNSRSEMNVSTLELGDSALYLCASSWGAGGRQETQYFGPGTRLLVL.

This clonotype was counted ten times or more. The J gene is TRBJ2-7, the V gene TRBV12-3 or TRBV12-4; D gene ambiguous. The germline V and J ends were trimmed by 5 bases and 2 bases, with 13 bases remaining between them. The CDR3 totals 14 residues. In nucleotides, the CDR3 is TGTGCCAGCAGTATACAGCAAATAGCCTACGAGCAGTACTTC. Its translation is CASSIQQIAYEQYF.

V is TRBV15 and J is TRBJ2-3, with 7 bases fitting TRBD2. Germline V gene data show CDR1 as LNHNV and CDR2 as YYDKDF (reference sequence). V lost 0 bases, J lost 5 bases, and 8 bases stayed unmatched. There are 16 residues in the CDR3. CDR3 sequence reads: CATSRDLSGTGDTQYF. CDR3 bases: TGTGCCACCAGCAGAGATCTGAGCGGGACGGGAGATACGCAGTATTTT.

The chain joins TRBV20-1 to TRBJ1-4; maybe TRBD1 (5 bases). V dropped 5 bases and J dropped 0 bases, with 10 bases sitting between them. CDR3 length: 14 residues. Germline V gene sequence: CDR1 DFQATT, CDR2 SNEGSKA (reference sequence). The CDR3 here is CSAYGQATNEKLFF. CDR3 nucleotides: TGCAGTGCTTACGGACAAGCAACTAATGAAAAACTGTTTTTT.

This clonotype was picked up many times. V is TRBV11-2 and J is TRBJ2-1; 7 bases line up with TRBD2. This CDR3 comprises 14 residues. Germline CDR1 reads SGHAT; CDR2 reads FQNNGV. Trimming cost V 0 bases and J 8 bases; bases outside gene matches: 4. The CDR3 here is CASSLEPSGHEQFF. CDR3 bases: TGTGCCAGCAGCTTAGAGCCTAGCGGACATGAGCAGTTCTTC. Looking up the rest from reference TRBV11-2 and TRBJ2-1 gives the full variable domain: EAGVAQSPRYKIIEKRQSVAFWCNPISGHATLYWYQQILGQGPKLLIQFQNNGVVDDSQLPKDRFSAERLKGVDSTLKIQPAKLEDSAVYLCASSLEPSGHEQFFGPGTRLTVL.

This clonotype was counted between two and nine times. CDR3 DNA sequence: TGCGCCAGCAGCCGATCAGGGGCCAACACCGGGGAGCTGTTTTTT. Residues: CASSRSGANTGELFF. V and J are TRBV4-3 and TRBJ2-2, with D perhaps TRBD1 (6 bases). Germline loops: CDR1 LGHNA, CDR2 YSLEER. V was shortened by 4 bases and J by 2 bases, with 11 bases between the two germline ends. The CDR3 has 15 amino acids.

Only a few counts were recorded for this clonotype. V usage is TRBV5-4 and J usage is TRBJ2-3, with D possibly matching TRBD2 (5 bases). In germline, CDR1 is SGHNT, CDR2 YYREEE (reference sequence). The V and J ends lost 0 bases and 2 bases respectively, with 19 bases between them. This CDR3 has 18 residues. CDR3 in DNA: TGTGCCAGCAGCTTGGGGTTCGGGGTCCAGCCCCCCACAGATACGCAGTATTTT. Encoded protein: CASSLGFGVQPPTDTQYF.

This clonotype appeared many times. V gene TRBV5-1 combines with J gene TRBJ2-2; 7 nucleotides line up with TRBD2. The CDR3 consists of 14 residues. Trimming took 4 bases from V and 4 from J; bases not matched to a gene: 4. The germline gives CDR1 SGHRS, CDR2 YFSETQ. The CDR3 is CASSRGRGTGELFF. CDR3 sequence (DNA): TGCGCCAGCAGCCGCGGGAGAGGCACCGGGGAGCTGTTTTTT.

The chain links TRBV7-2 to TRBJ2-7, with D possibly called TRBD1 or TRBD2 (5 bases each). The germline gives CDR1 SGHTA, CDR2 FQGNSA. The V end was cut by 5 bases, the J end by 0 bases, with 14 bases between. The CDR3 has 15 residues. The CDR3 DNA reads TGTGCCAGCAGCCCAGGGACCTGGAGCTCCTACGAGCAGTACTTC. Residues: CASSPGTWSSYEQYF.

The sample holds a few counts of this clonotype. This rearrangement joins TRBV5-1 to TRBJ2-7, with a weak D call TRBD2 (5 bases). The CDR3 extends over 13 amino acids. V was shortened by 2 bases and J by 5 bases, with 11 bases between the two germline ends. Germline V gives CDR1 SGHRS, CDR2 YFSETQ. For the CDR3, the DNA is TGCGCCAGCAGCTTCGGGGAGAACCACGAGCAGTACTTC. This gives the protein CASSFGENHEQYF.

Remarks on this clonotype: The junction differs from germline at one of its ends, possibly a read error. The genes are TRBV9 and TRBJ1-3; 8 positions agree with TRBD1. Germline CDR1 and CDR2: SGDLS and YYNGEE. The CDR3 is made up of 15 amino acids. CDR3: CASSAQGAEGNTTYF. In DNA, the CDR3 is TGTGCCAGCAGCGCTCAGGGGGCAGAAGGAAACACCACATATTTT.

This clonotype was detected a few times. The CDR3: CASRPPTSETSYEQYF. In DNA, the CDR3 is TGTGCCAGCAGACCACCGACTAGCGAAACCTCCTACGAGCAGTACTTC. V and J are TRBV28 and TRBJ2-7; 8 nucleotides agree with TRBD2. The CDR3 is 16 amino acids. The V gene's germline CDR1 is MDHEN and CDR2 SYDVKM. V lost 6 bases and J lost 0; bases outside the gene matches: 10. Full variable domain (remainder filled in from reference TRBV28 and TRBJ2-7): DVKVTQSSRYLVKRTGEKVFLECVQDMDHENMFWYRQDPGLGLRLIYFSYDVKMKEKGDIPEGYSVSREKKERFSLILESASTNQTSMYLCASRPPTSETSYEQYFGPGTRLTVT.

The chain is built from TRBV29-1 and TRBJ2-5, with 7 bases identical to TRBD2. Germline V gene lookup returns CDR1 SQVTM and CDR2 ANQGSEA. The V segment lost 5 bases and the J segment 8 bases; nucleotides outside the gene matches: 11. The CDR3 spans 13 residues. CDR3 residues: CSVQWAGVITQYF. The CDR3 DNA sequence: TGCAGCGTTCAATGGGCGGGAGTGATCACCCAGTACTTC.

This clonotype was picked up a small number of times. V and J are TRBV7-9 and TRBJ1-1; D not certain. CDR1 and CDR2 (germline): SEHNR, FQNEAQ (reference sequence). The ends were cut back, 4 bases at V and 6 bases at J, with 9 bases in the middle. The CDR3 sequence is 12 residues long. Here the CDR3 DNA reads TGTGCCAGCAGCTCTGATCCGGCTGAAGCTTTCTTT. Its protein product is CASSSDPAEAFF.

A few counts support this clonotype. The chain has TRBV21-1 and TRBJ2-7; the table's D call TRBD2 went unverified against the DNA. TRBV21-1 is listed as a pseudogene. This CDR3 has 14 residues. In DNA form, the CDR3 reads TGTGCCAGCAGCCCCAGGGGACTAGTCTACGAGCAGTACTTC. Protein product: CASSPRGLVYEQYF.

The chain has TRBV5-1 and TRBJ2-5; no reliable D call. V was shortened by 3 bases and J by 2 bases, with 11 bases between the two germline ends. The V gene's germline CDR1 is SGHRS and CDR2 YFSETQ. The length of the CDR3 is 14 residues. The CDR3 nucleotides read TGCGCCAGCAGCTCTCTCCCCGAACAAGAGACCCAGTACTTC. Translation gives CASSSLPEQETQYF.

In this sample, this clonotype turned up a few times. The chain joins TRBV7-9 to TRBJ2-7, with 11 bases fitting TRBD2. Germline CDR1 is SEHNR and CDR2 is FQNEAQ (reference sequence). After removal of 7 bases from V and 5 bases from J, the junction contained 13 bases not matched to a gene. The CDR3 spans 16 residues. The CDR3 protein is CASTYLSGRVRDEQYF. The CDR3 nucleotides are TGTGCCAGCACCTATCTTAGCGGGAGGGTCCGGGACGAGCAGTACTTC.

CDR3 loop: CASSYVSSGTPGDEQFF. The DNA for the CDR3 is TGTGCCAGCAGTTATGTTTCGTCCGGGACCCCCGGGGATGAGCAGTTCTTC. The chain links TRBV6-2 or TRBV6-3 to TRBJ2-1; D possibly matches TRBD1 or TRBD2 (5 bases each). V lost 3 bases and J 8 bases, leaving 23 bases between the germline ends. Germline lookup yields CDR1 MNHEY and CDR2 SVGEGT. This CDR3 has 17 residues.

The chain recombines TRBV20-1 with TRBJ2-3, with D possibly being TRBD2 (5 bases). The CDR3 sequence is 17 residues long. Germline CDR1 and CDR2: DFQATT and SNEGSKA (reference sequence). V dropped 5 bases and J dropped 4 bases, with 25 bases sitting between them. This CDR3 reads CSAHPMRRNPRADTQYF. The CDR3 nucleotides read TGCAGTGCTCACCCAATGAGGCGGAACCCGAGGGCAGATACGCAGTATTTT.

This clonotype was detected many times. V gene TRBV15 combines with J gene TRBJ2-1; 8 bases match TRBD2. CDR3 length: 15 amino acids. Germline CDR1 and CDR2: LNHNV and YYDKDF (reference sequence). Trimming cost V 3 bases and J 5 bases; bases outside gene matches: 6. The CDR3 region is CATSRGLAGNNEQFF. The DNA of the CDR3 is TGTGCCACCAGCAGGGGCCTAGCGGGTAACAATGAGCAGTTCTTC.

This chain connects TRBV6-2 or TRBV6-3 to TRBJ2-7, with 9 bases aligning to TRBD1. Trimming at V came to 7 bases and at J to 3 bases, leaving 10 bases not matched to a gene. The CDR3 is 15 residues long. Germline values: CDR1 MNHEY, CDR2 SVGEGT. DNA for the CDR3: TGTGCCAGCACAGACCCGGGACAGGGTATCTACGAGCAGTACTTC. It is translated as CASTDPGQGIYEQYF.

This clonotype was picked up a small number of times. CDR3 region: CSAEMGNEQFF. The CDR3 nucleotides are TGCAGTGCCGAGATGGGAAATGAGCAGTTCTTC. V is TRBV20-1 and J is TRBJ2-1; D is ambiguous. The CDR3 consists of 11 residues. The germline V and J ends were trimmed by 6 bases and 7 bases, with 10 bases remaining between them. CDR1 is DFQATT, CDR2 SNEGSKA, per germline (reference sequence).

The chain combines TRBV24-1 with TRBJ2-1; 9 nucleotides line up with TRBD1. The V and J ends lost 5 bases and 9 bases, in that order; junction bases with no gene match: 10. The length of the CDR3 is 15 residues. The germline gives CDR1 KGHDR, CDR2 SFDVKD. The CDR3 bases are TGTGCCACCAGTGGCCGGGACAGGGAGAAAGGTGAGCAGTTCTTC. This sequence encodes CATSGRDREKGEQFF.

This clonotype was picked up many times. The J gene is TRBJ2-6, the V gene TRBV20-1; D is possibly TRBD1 or TRBD2 (5 bases each). This CDR3 contains 15 residues. Germline values: CDR1 DFQATT, CDR2 SNEGSKA (reference sequence). Trimming took 0 bases from V and 1 from J, leaving 7 bases between them. The CDR3 loop reads CSAREGVSGANVLTF. CDR3 sequence (DNA): TGCAGTGCTAGAGAGGGGGTTTCTGGGGCCAACGTCCTGACTTTC.

V usage is TRBV28 and J usage is TRBJ2-7; 8 bases are shared with TRBD1. With V trimmed by 3 bases and J by 0 bases, 10 bases remained unmatched. The CDR3 is made up of 17 amino acids. Germline values: CDR1 MDHEN, CDR2 SYDVKM. Here the CDR3 reads CASSFPPSDRVSYEQYF. The CDR3 DNA follows: TGTGCCAGCAGTTTCCCCCCCTCGGACAGGGTCTCCTACGAGCAGTACTTC.

This clonotype occurred a few times. This CDR3 is CSVARGRETQYF. The DNA for the CDR3 is TGCAGCGTCGCGAGGGGGCGAGAGACCCAGTACTTC. This chain uses TRBV29-1 with TRBJ2-5; TRBD1 matches 7 bases. Germline CDR1 reads SQVTM; CDR2 reads ANQGSEA. The CDR3 runs to 12 residues. The V and J ends lost 6 bases and 4 bases, in that order; junction bases with no gene match: 5.

This chain joins TRBV9 and TRBJ1-1; D not certain. Germline CDR1 and CDR2: SGDLS and YYNGEE. V lost 0 bases and J 0 bases, leaving 12 bases between the germline ends. The CDR3 consists of 16 residues. The CDR3 nucleotides are TGTGCCAGCAGCGTAGTTGTGGGATCCCTGAACACTGAAGCTTTCTTT. This gives the protein CASSVVVGSLNTEAFF. Supplemented by reference TRBV9 and TRBJ1-1, the full variable domain reads DSGVTQTPKHLITATGQRVTLRCSPRSGDLSVYWYQQSLDQGLQFLIQYYNGEERAKGNILERFSAQQFPDLHSELNLSSLELGDSALYFCASSVVVGSLNTEAFFGQGTRLTVV.

This clonotype turned up a few times. The chain's CDR3 is CAISREGFDEKLFF. The CDR3 nucleotides read TGTGCCATCAGTAGAGAAGGATTTGATGAAAAACTGTTTTTT. The rearrangement joins TRBV10-3 to TRBJ1-4; no reliable D call. The V gene's germline CDR1 is ENHRY and CDR2 SYGVKD. CDR3 length: 14 amino acids. Between the trimmed V and J ends, which lost 5 bases and 6 bases, there was a span of 13 bases.

This rearrangement joins TRBV5-1 to TRBJ2-7, with TRBD2 as a possible D gene (6 bases). The CDR3 consists of 14 residues. With 3 bases removed from V and 6 bases from J, the gap between germline ends came to 16 bases. Germline CDR1 is SGHRS and CDR2 is YFSETQ. The CDR3 nucleotides read TGCGCCAGCAGCTGGGGGGACGGAGCCGGCGAGCAGTACTTC. Translating it yields CASSWGDGAGEQYF.

This clonotype came up many times. Compared with germline, one end of the junction differs, possibly owing to a read error. The CDR3 DNA reads as TGTGCCAGCAGTTTAGGCGGCGGGAAGGGCAAAAACATTCAGTACTTC. As protein: CASSLGGGKGKNIQYF. This chain links TRBV7-9 with TRBJ2-4, with D perhaps TRBD2 (6 bases). This CDR3 is built from 16 residues. Germline V CDR1 and CDR2: SEHNR, FQNEAQ (reference sequence). The variable domain in full, completed from reference TRBV7-9 and TRBJ2-4, reads DTGVSQNPRHKITKRGQNVTFRCDPISEHNRLYWYRQTLGQGPEFLTYFQNEAQLEKSRLLSDRFSAERPKGSFSTLEIQRTEQGDSAMYLCASSLGGGKGKNIQYFGAGTRLSVL.